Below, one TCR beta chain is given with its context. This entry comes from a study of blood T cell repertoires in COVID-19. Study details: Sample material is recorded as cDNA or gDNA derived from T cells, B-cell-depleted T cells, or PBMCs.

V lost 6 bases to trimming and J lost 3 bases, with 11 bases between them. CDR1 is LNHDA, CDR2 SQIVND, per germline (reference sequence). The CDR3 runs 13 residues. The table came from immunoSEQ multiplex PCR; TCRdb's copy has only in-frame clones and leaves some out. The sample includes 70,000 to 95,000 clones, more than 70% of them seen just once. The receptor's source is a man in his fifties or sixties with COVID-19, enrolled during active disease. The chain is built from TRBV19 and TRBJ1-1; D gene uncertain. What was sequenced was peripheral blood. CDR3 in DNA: TGTGCCAGTAGCATTCGGCGGGACACTGAAGCTTTCTTT. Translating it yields CASSIRRDTEAFF.